The rows below give T cell receptor beta chains drawn from one sample of a study of cytomegalovirus exposure and HLA in healthy donors. The table came from immunoSEQ multiplex PCR; TCRdb's copy has only in-frame clones and leaves some out. The sample includes approximately 200,000 clones, roughly 85% seen only once; the top ten take nearly 4.5%. Material: PBMCs. Source of these receptors: a young woman in good health and CMV-seropositive. Each CDR3 is given with its conserved first and last residue. Fields, in order: CDR3 length, clone size, V gene, D gene, J gene, CDR3 protein, CDR3 DNA. D genes are given only for firm matches. A row's size may be missing; if present it is once, few, many or a size class.

13	.	TRBV4-3	.	TRBJ1-6	CASSQVRRGPLHF	TGCGCCAGCAGCCAAGTGCGGCGGGGACCCCTCCACTTT
14	.	TRBV11-2	TRBD2	TRBJ2-7	CASSSGTMTYEQYF	TGTGCCAGCAGCTCCGGGACTATGACTTACGAGCAGTACTTC
16	.	TRBV21-1	.	TRBJ2-7	CASSKDGRGSSYEQYF	TGTGCCAGCAGCAAAGATGGCAGGGGGAGCTCCTACGAGCAGTACTTC
14	.	TRBV6-6	.	TRBJ1-2	CASTSGGGHYGYTF	TGTGCCAGCACTAGCGGAGGGGGACACTATGGCTACACCTTC
15	.	TRBV19	.	TRBJ1-2	CASSIDLGLPYGYTF	TGTGCCAGTAGTATAGATCTGGGGCTCCCCTATGGCTACACCTTC
15	.	TRBV5-1	.	TRBJ2-3	CASSLVQPGVNTQYF	TGCGCCAGCAGCTTGGTCCAGCCCGGGGTAAATACGCAGTATTTT
14	.	TRBV5-8	TRBD1	TRBJ2-1	CASSLGLGDREQFF	TGTGCCAGCAGCTTGGGTCTCGGGGACAGAGAGCAGTTCTTC
11	few	TRBV20-1	.	TRBJ2-3	CSARGTTTQYF	TGCAGTGCTAGGGGGACAACTACGCAGTATTTT
13	.	TRBV5-1	.	TRBJ1-6	CASSLQINSPLHF	TGCGCCAGCAGCCTACAGATTAATTCACCCCTCCACTTT
15	.	TRBV28	.	TRBJ1-5	CASSPGSLSNQPQHF	TGTGCCAGCAGTCCCGGGAGTCTTAGCAATCAGCCCCAGCATTTT